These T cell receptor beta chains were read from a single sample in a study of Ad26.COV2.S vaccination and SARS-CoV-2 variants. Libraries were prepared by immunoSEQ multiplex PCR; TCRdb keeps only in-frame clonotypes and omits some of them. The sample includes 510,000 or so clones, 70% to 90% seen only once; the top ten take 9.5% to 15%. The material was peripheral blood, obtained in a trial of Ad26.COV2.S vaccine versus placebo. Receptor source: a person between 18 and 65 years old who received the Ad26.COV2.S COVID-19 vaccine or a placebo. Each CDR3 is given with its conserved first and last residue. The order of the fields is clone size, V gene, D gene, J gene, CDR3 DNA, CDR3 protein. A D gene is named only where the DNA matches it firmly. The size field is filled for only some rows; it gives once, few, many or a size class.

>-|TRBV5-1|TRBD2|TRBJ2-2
TGCGCCAGCAGCCCCAGCGGGAGGCCCAACACCGGGGAGCTGTTTTTT
CASSPSGRPNTGELFF
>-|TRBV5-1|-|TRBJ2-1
TGCGCCAGCAGCTTGGCTCCGGGTCCCAATGAGCAGTTCTTC
CASSLAPGPNEQFF
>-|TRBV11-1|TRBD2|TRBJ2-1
TGTGCCAGCACCAAAGCGGGACTTTCGGACAATGAGCAGTTCTTC
CASTKAGLSDNEQFF
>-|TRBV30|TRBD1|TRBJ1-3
TGTGCCTGGAGTGAATACAGGGGTATTTCTGGAAACACCATATATTTT
CAWSEYRGISGNTIYF
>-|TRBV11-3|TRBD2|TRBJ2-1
TGTGCCAGCAGCTTAACCGGGACTAAGTTCAATGAGCAGTTCTTC
CASSLTGTKFNEQFF
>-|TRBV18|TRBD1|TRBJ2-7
TGTGCCAGCTCATTGAGGGGGACAGATCCCTACGAGCAGTACTTC
CASSLRGTDPYEQYF
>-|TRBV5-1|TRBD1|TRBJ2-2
TGCGCCAGCAGCCCGACAGGGGTCACCGGGGAGCTGTTTTTT
CASSPTGVTGELFF
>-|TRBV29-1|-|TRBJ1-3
TGCAGCGTTGGAGGAGGGGTGGGAAACACCATATATTTT
CSVGGGVGNTIYF
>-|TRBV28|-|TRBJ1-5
TGTGCCAGCAGTTCTCCACGACAGGTTTCTAGGAATCAGCCCCAGCATTTT
CASSSPRQVSRNQPQHF
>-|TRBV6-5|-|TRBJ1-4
TGTGCCAGCAGTACACTTAGATCGGAAAAACTGTTTTTT
CASSTLRSEKLFF
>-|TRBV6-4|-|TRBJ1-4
TGTGCCAGCACCAGAACGGGGGCTGGGGCTAATGAAAAACTGTTTTTT
CASTRTGAGANEKLFF
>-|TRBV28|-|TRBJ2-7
TGTGCCAGCAATACCGGGACGAGAGCCTACGAGCAGTACTTC
CASNTGTRAYEQYF
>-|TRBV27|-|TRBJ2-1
TGTGCCAGCAGAGGACCCAGCTCCTACAATGAGCAGTTCTTC
CASRGPSSYNEQFF
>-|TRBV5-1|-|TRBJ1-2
TGCGCCAGCAGCTTGGGTCCGGGCAGCGGCTACACCTTC
CASSLGPGSGYTF
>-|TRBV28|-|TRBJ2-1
TGTGCCAGCAGTTTAGCCCCTCGGAGTCCGGGGCAGTTCTTC
CASSLAPRSPGQFF
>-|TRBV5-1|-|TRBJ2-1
TGCGCCAGCAGCTTGACCACCGGGCCAAACAATGAGCAGTTCTTC
CASSLTTGPNNEQFF
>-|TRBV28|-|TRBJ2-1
TGTGCCAGCAGTTTGTGGAGCAATGAGCAGTTCTTC
CASSLWSNEQFF
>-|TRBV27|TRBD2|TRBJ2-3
TGTGCCAGCAGTTTCGGCGGGAGAATATGGGATACGCAGTATTTT
CASSFGGRIWDTQYF
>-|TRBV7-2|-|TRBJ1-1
TGTGCCAGCAGCTTAGCCCCATGGGGGGGCGGGAACACTGAAGCTTTCTTT
CASSLAPWGGGNTEAFF
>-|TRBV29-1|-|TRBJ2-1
TGCAGCGGGGGCCCTAGGGATGAGCAGTTCTTC
CSGGPRDEQFF
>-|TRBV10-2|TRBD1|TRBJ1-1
TGCGCCAGCAAACCGGGACAGGGGTCTATAGCTTTCTTT
CASKPGQGSIAFF
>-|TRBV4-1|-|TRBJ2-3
TGCGCCAGCTCCTACCCGGGCACAGATACGCAGTATTTT
CASSYPGTDTQYF
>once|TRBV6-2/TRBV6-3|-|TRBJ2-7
TGTGCCAGCAGTCCGCTGAACTCCTACGAGCAGTACTTC
CASSPLNSYEQYF
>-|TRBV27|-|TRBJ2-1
TGTGCCAGCAGTCCCCATGACGGCGGGGAGCAGTTCTTC
CASSPHDGGEQFF
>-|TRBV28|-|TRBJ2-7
TGTGCCAGCAGTTTAGGGGGGACGCCCTACGAGCAGTACTTC
CASSLGGTPYEQYF
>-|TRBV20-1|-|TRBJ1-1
TGCAGTTCTATTGACAGTAGGAACACTGAAGCTTTCTTT
CSSIDSRNTEAFF
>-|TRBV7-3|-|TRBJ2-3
TGTGCCAGCAGCCCTAGTGGTGGCACAGATACGCAGTATTTT
CASSPSGGTDTQYF
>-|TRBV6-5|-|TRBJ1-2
TGTGCCAGCAGGATCGACATGCGATCTTTCGGCTACACCTTC
CASRIDMRSFGYTF
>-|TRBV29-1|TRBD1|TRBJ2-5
TGCAGCGTTGTACCCGCAGGGGGCTCTGGGGTGGAGACCCAGTACTTC
CSVVPAGGSGVETQYF
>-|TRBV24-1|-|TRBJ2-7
TGTGCCACCAGTGATTTGGGGGCCCTACCCTACGAGCAGTACTTC
CATSDLGALPYEQYF
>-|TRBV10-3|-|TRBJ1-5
TGTGCCATCAGTGAGCCCAATCAGCCCCAGCATTTT
CAISEPNQPQHF
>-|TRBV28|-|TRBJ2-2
TGTGCCAGCAGTTTGGGCGGGTACACCGGGGAGCTGTTTTTT
CASSLGGYTGELFF